The rows below give T cell receptor beta chains drawn from one sample of a study of blood T cells in healthy people across ages. TCRdb re-analysed the 5' RACE reads in MiXCR, keeping a single row per CDR3 protein. The table shows some 1.7 million distinct CDR3 sequences, with approximately 28% occurring only once. The sequencing input was blood. The receptors come from a woman aged 25-40 years in good health. The conserved cysteine and the conserved F or W are not part of the CDR3 here. Size is omitted from some rows. Given values are once, few, many or a class for expanded clones.

j_gene: TRBJ2-7
v_gene: TRBV25-1
abundance: .
CDR3aa: ASSDDRTLYEQY

j_gene: TRBJ2-6
v_gene: TRBV7-2
abundance: .
CDR3aa: ASSSSGTLSGANVLT

j_gene: TRBJ1-3
v_gene: TRBV6-6
abundance: .
CDR3aa: ASGTSDRLGDTIY

j_gene: TRBJ2-5
v_gene: TRBV9
abundance: many
CDR3aa: ASSVGGREKETQY

j_gene: TRBJ2-7
v_gene: TRBV3-1
abundance: many
CDR3aa: ASSQDPGQGGNEQY

j_gene: TRBJ1-5
v_gene: TRBV10-3
abundance: few
CDR3aa: ASTGAVGNQPQH

j_gene: TRBJ2-1
v_gene: TRBV12-3/TRBV12-4
abundance: few
CDR3aa: ASSSGTGGTVVQF

j_gene: TRBJ1-6
v_gene: TRBV6-6
abundance: few
CDR3aa: ASSYRGRVSPLH

j_gene: TRBJ2-3
v_gene: TRBV3-1
abundance: few
CDR3aa: ASSQDRRGGGETDTQY

j_gene: TRBJ2-7
v_gene: TRBV9
abundance: few
CDR3aa: ASSRTSGEYEQY